The clone carrying this TCR beta chain was observed many times. No antigen is known for it. CDR1 is SQVTM, CDR2 ANQGSEA, per germline. Trimming removed 5 bases at V and 5 bases at J, with 14 bases between. There are 13 residues in the CDR3. TCRdb analysed the 5' RACE reads with MiXCR anew, one entry per CDR3 protein. The table shows 95,000 to 150,000 distinct CDR3 sequences, with 8.9% occurring only once. The sample belongs to a study of T cells after yellow fever vaccination. Study background: Fractions low in cell number were prepared with SMART-Seq v4 Ultra Low Input. Study-level points and caveats: Clonotypes found in both CD4 and CD8 compartments made up a small share. Post-booster repertoires contained most primary-vaccination clones again (around 96% CD4, 88% CD8).

The sequence derives from a man between 18 and 35 years old who received the YFV17D yellow fever vaccine. The specimen was CD8+ T cells sorted from PBMCs, collected on the day of the yellow fever booster vaccination. This chain connects TRBV29-1 to TRBJ2-3; TRBD1 might be the D (6 bases). Written as DNA, the CDR3 is TGCAGCGTTTGGCGTCGCAGGGGAGATACGCAGTATTTT. Translated: CSVWRRRGDTQYF.